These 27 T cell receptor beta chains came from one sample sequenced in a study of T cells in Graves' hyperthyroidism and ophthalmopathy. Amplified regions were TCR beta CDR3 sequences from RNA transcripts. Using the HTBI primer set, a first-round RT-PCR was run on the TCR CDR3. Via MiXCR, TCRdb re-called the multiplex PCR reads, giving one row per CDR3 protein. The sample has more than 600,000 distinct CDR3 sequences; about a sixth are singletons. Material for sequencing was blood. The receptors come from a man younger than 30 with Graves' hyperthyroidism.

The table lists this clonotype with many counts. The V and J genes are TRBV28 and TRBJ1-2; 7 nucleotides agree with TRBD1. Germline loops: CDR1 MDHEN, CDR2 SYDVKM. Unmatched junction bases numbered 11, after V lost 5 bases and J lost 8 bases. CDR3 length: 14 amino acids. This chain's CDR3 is CASSPGQPGRGYTF. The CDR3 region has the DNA TGTGCCAGCAGTCCGGGACAGCCTGGACGGGGCTACACCTTC.

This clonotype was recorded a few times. Written as DNA, the CDR3 is TGTGCCACCAGCAGAGATCCGGCAGGGTTGAACGGGGAGCTGTTTTTT. Translated, it gives CATSRDPAGLNGELFF. V gene TRBV15 combines with J gene TRBJ2-2; possibly TRBD1 for D (5 bases). Trimming stripped 0 bases from V and 7 bases from J, with 15 bases between. Germline assignment: CDR1 LNHNV and CDR2 YYDKDF (reference sequence). The CDR3 sequence is 16 residues long.

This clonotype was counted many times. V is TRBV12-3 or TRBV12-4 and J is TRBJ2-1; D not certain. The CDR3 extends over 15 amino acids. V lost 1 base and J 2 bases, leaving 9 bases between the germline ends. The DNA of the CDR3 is TGTGCCAGCAGTTTAGGACTGTTCGCCTACAATGAGCAGTTCTTC. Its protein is CASSLGLFAYNEQFF.

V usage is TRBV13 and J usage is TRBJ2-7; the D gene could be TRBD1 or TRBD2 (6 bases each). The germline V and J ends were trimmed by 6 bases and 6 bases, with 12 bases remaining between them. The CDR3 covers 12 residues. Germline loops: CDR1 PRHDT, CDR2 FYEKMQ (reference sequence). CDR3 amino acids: CASRLTGAEQYF. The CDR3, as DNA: TGTGCCAGCAGACTAACGGGGGCCGAGCAGTACTTC. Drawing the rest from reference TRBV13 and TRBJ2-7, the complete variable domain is AAGVIQSPRHLIKEKRETATLKCYPIPRHDTVYWYQQGPGQDPQFLISFYEKMQSDKGSIPDRFSAQQFSDYHSELNMSSLELGDSALYFCASRLTGAEQYFGPGTRLTVT.

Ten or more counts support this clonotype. CDR3 loop: CSARASYEQYF. The CDR3 DNA reads TGCAGTGCAAGGGCCTCCTACGAGCAGTACTTC. The chain employs TRBV20-1 and TRBJ2-7; D remains ambiguous. Trimming removed 6 bases from V and 0 bases from J, with 6 bases in between. The CDR3 has 11 residues. Germline CDR1 reads DFQATT; CDR2 reads SNEGSKA (reference sequence).

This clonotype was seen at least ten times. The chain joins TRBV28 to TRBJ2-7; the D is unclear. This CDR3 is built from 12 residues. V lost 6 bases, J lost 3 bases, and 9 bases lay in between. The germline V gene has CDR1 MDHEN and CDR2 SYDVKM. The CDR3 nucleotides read TGTGCCAGCAGCTGGACGAACTACGAGCAGTACTTC. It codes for CASSWTNYEQYF.

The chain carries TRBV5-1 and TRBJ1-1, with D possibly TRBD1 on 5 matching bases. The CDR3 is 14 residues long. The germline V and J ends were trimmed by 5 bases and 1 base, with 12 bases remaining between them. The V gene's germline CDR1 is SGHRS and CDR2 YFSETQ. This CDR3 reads CASSYSGQNTEAFF. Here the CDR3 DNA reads TGCGCCAGCAGTTATAGCGGACAGAACACTGAAGCTTTCTTT.

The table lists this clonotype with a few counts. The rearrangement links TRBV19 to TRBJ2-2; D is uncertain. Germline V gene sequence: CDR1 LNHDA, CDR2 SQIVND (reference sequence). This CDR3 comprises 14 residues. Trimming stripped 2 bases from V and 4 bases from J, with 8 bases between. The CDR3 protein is CASSINPLTGELFF. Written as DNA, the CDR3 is TGTGCCAGTAGTATAAACCCTCTCACCGGGGAGCTGTTTTTT.

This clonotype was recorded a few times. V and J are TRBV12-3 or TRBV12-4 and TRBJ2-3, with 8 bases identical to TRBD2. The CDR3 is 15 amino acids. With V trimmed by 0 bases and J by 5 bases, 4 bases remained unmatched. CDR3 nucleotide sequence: TGTGCCAGCAGTTTAGCTAGCGGGGTGGAAGATACGCAGTATTTT. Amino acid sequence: CASSLASGVEDTQYF.

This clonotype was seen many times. The CDR3 DNA reads as TGTGCCAGCAGCCTCCCTGGAGACCTGGGCTACGAGCAGTACTTC. Amino acid sequence: CASSLPGDLGYEQYF. V usage is TRBV7-9 and J usage is TRBJ2-7; D gene uncertain. V was trimmed by 5 bases and J by 3 bases, leaving 17 bases between them. This CDR3 spans 15 amino acids. Per germline, CDR1 SEHNR and CDR2 FQNEAQ (reference sequence). The complete variable domain, with remaining parts taken from reference TRBV7-9 and TRBJ2-7, reads DTGVSQNPRHKITKRGQNVTFRCDPISEHNRLYWYRQTLGQGPEFLTYFQNEAQLEKSRLLSDRFSAERPKGSFSTLEIQRTEQGDSAMYLCASSLPGDLGYEQYFGPGTRLTVT.

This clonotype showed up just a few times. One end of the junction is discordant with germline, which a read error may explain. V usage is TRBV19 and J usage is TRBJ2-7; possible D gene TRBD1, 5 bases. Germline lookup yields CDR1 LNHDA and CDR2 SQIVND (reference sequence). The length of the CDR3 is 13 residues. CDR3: CAGSHDSSYEQYF. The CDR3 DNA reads TGTGCCGGTAGTCATGACAGCTCCTACGAGCAGTACTTC.

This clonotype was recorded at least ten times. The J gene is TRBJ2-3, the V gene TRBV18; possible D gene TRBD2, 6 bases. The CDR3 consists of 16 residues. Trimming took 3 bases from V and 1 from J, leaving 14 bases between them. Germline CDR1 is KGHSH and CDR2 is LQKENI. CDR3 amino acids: CASSPSLASRTDTQYF. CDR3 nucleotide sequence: TGTGCCAGCTCACCGTCCCTAGCGTCTCGCACAGATACGCAGTATTTT.

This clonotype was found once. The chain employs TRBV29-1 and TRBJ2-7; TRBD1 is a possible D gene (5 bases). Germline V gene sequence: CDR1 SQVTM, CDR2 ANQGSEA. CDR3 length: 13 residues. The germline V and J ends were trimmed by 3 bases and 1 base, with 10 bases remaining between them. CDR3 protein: CSVEQGSSYEQYF. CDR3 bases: TGCAGCGTTGAGCAGGGATCTTCCTACGAGCAGTACTTC.

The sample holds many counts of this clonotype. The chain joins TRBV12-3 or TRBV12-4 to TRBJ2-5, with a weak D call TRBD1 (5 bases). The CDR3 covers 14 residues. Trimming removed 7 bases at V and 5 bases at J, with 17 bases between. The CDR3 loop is CASTSDSVEETQYF. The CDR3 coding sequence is TGTGCCAGCACCTCAGACAGCGTGGAGGAGACCCAGTACTTC.

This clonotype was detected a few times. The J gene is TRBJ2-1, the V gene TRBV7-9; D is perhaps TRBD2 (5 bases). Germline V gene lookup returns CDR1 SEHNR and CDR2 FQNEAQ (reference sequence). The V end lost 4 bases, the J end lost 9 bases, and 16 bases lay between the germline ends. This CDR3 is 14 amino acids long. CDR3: CASSSPEGGPEQFF. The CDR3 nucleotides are TGTGCCAGCAGCTCGCCCGAGGGCGGCCCTGAGCAGTTCTTC.

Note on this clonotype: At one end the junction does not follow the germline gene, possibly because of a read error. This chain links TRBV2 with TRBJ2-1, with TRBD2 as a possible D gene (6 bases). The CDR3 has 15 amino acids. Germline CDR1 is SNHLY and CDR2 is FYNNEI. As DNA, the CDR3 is TGTGTCAGCACTGGAGCGGGCCCTACTCACAATGAGCAGTTCTTC. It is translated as CVSTGAGPTHNEQFF.

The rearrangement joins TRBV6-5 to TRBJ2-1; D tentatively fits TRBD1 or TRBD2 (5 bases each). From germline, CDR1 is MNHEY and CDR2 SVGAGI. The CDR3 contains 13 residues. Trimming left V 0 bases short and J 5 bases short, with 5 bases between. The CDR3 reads CASSYSGDNEQFF. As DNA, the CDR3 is TGTGCCAGCAGTTACTCGGGGGACAATGAGCAGTTCTTC.

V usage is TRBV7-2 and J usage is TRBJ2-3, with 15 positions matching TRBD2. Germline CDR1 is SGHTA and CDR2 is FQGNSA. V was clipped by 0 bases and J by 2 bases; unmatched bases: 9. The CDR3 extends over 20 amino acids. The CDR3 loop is CASSLAPPGLAGGPTDTQYF. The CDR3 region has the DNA TGTGCCAGCAGCTTAGCGCCTCCCGGACTAGCGGGAGGGCCCACAGATACGCAGTATTTT.

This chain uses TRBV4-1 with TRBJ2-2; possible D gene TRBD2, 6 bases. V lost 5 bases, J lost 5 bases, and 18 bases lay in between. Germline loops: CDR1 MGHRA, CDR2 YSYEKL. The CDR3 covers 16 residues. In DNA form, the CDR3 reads TGCGCCAGCAGCTCACATCATAGACTAGGAACCGGGGAGCTGTTTTTT. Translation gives CASSSHHRLGTGELFF.

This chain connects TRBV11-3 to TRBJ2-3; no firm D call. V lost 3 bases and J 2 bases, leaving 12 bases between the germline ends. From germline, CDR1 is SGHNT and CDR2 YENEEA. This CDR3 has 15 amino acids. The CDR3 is CASSFSPGTTDTQYF. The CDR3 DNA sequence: TGTGCCAGCAGCTTCTCCCCTGGTACCACAGATACGCAGTATTTT.

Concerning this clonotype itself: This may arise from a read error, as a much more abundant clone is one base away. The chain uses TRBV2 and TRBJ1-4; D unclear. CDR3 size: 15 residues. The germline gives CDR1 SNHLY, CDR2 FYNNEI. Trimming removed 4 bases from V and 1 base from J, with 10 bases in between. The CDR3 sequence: CASSARHRTNEKLFF. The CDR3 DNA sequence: TGTGCCAGCAGTGCCCGGCACAGAACTAATGAAAAACTGTTTTTT.

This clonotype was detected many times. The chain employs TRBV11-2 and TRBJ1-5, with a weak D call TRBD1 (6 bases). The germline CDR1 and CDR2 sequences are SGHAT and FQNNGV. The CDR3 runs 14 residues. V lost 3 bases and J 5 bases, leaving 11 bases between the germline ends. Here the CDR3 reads CASSFTGSDQPQHF. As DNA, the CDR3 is TGTGCCAGCAGCTTTACAGGGTCGGATCAGCCCCAGCATTTT.

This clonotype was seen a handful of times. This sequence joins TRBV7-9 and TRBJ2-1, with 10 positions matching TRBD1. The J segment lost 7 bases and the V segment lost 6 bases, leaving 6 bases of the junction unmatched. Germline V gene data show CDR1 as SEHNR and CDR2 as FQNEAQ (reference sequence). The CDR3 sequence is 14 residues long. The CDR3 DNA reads TGTGCCAGCAGATCCGGGACAGGGGTAAATGAGCAGTTCTTC. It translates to CASRSGTGVNEQFF.

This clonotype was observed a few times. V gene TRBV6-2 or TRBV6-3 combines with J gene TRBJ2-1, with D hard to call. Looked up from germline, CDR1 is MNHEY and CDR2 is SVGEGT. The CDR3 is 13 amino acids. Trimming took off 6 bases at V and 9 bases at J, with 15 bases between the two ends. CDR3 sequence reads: CASSPTIDFEQFF. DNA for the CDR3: TGTGCCAGCAGCCCTACCATCGATTTTGAGCAGTTCTTC.

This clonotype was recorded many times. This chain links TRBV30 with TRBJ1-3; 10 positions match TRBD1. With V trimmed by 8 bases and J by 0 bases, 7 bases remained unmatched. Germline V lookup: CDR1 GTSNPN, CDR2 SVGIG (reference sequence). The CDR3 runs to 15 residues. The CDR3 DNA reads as TGTGCCCACGACAGGGGGCCTTTCTCTGGAAACACCATATATTTT. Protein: CAHDRGPFSGNTIYF.

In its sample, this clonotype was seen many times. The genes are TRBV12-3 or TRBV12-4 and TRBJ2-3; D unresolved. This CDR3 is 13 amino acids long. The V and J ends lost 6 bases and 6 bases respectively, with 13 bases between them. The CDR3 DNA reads TGTGCCAGCAGCCGCTCTCTGGGGGATACGCAGTATTTT. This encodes CASSRSLGDTQYF.

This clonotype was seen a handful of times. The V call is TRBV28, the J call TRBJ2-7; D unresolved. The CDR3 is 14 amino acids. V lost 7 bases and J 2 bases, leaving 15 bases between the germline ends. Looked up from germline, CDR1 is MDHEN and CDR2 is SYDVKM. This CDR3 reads CASTLPGRTYEQYF. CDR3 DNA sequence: TGTGCCAGCACCCTACCGGGCAGAACCTACGAGCAGTACTTC.